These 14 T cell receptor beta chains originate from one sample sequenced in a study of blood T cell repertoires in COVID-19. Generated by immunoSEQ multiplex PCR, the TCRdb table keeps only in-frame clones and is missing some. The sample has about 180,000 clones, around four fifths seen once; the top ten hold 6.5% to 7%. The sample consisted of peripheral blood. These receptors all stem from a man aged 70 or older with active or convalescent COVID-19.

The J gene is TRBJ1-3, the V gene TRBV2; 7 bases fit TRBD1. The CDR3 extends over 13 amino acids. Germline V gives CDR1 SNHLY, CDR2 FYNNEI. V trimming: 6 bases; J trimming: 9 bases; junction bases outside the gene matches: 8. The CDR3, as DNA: TGTGCCAGCAGCCTGGGGTCAGGGGGCACCATATATTTT. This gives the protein CASSLGSGGTIYF.

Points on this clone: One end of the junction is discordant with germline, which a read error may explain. The CDR3 nucleotides are TGTGCCAGCAGTGAAGCGTCCGCCAGAAACATTCAGTACTTC. Its translation: CASSEASARNIQYF. The chain uses TRBV6-1 and TRBJ2-4, with D hard to call. The CDR3 consists of 14 residues. Germline lookup yields CDR1 MNHNS and CDR2 SASEGT.

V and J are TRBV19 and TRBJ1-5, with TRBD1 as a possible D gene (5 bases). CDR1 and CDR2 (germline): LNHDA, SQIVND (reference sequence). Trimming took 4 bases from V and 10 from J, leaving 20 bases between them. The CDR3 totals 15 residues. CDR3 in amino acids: CASSTERGIGEPQHF. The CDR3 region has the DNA TGTGCCAGTAGTACAGAGCGGGGGATTGGGGAACCCCAGCATTTT.

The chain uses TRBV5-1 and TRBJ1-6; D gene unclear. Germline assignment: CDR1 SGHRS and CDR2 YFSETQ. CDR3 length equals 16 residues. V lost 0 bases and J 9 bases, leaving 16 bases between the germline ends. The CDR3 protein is CASSLAGIQLGSPLHF. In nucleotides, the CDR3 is TGCGCCAGCAGCTTGGCCGGGATACAGCTTGGTTCACCCCTCCACTTT.

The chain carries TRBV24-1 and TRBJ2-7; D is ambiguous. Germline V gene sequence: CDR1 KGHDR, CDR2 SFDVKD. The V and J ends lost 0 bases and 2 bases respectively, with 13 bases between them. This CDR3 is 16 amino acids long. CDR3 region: CATSDLNEDRPYEQYF. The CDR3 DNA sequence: TGTGCCACCAGTGATTTGAACGAGGATAGACCCTACGAGCAGTACTTC.

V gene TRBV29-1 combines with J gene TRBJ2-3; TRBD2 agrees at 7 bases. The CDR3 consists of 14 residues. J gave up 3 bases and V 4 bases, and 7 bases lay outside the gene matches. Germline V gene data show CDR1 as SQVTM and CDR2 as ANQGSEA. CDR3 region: CSVGNGRKTDTQYF. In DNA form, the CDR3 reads TGCAGCGTTGGAAACGGGAGGAAGACAGATACGCAGTATTTT.

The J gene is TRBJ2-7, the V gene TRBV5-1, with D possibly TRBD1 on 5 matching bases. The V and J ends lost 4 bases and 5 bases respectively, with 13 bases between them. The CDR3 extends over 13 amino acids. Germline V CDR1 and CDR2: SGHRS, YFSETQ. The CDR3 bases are TGCGCCAGCAGCCCCGGAGACAGACACGAGCAGTACTTC. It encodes CASSPGDRHEQYF. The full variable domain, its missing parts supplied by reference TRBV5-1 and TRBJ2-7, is KAGVTQTPRYLIKTRGQQVTLSCSPISGHRSVSWYQQTPGQGLQFLFEYFSETQRNKGNFPGRFSGRQFSNSRSEMNVSTLELGDSALYLCASSPGDRHEQYFGPGTRLTVT.

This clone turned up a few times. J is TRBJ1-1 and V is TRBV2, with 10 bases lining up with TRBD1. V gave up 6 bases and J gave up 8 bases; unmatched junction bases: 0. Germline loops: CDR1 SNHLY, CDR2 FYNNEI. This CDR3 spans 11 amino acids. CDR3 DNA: TGTGCCAGCAGGGACAGGGGGGAAGCTTTCTTT. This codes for CASRDRGEAFF.

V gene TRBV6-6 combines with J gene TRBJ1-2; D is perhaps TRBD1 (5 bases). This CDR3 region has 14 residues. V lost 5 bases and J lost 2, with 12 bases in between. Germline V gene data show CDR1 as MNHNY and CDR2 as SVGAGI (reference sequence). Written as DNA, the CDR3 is TGTGCCAGCAGTGACCACCAGGGCAACTATGGCTACACCTTC. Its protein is CASSDHQGNYGYTF.

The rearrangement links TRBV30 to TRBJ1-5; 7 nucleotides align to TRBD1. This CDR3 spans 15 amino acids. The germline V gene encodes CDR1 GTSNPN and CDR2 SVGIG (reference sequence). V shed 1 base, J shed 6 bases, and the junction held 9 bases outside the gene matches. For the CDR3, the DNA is TGTGCCTGGAGTGATAAACAGGGGAGTGGTCAGCCCCAGCATTTT. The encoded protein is CAWSDKQGSGQPQHF.

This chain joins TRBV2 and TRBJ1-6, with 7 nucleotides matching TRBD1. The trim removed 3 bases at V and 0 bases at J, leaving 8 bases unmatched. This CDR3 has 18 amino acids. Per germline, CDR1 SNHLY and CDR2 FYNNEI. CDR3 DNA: TGTGCCAGCAGTGAGGCGGGACAGATAAGCTCCTATAATTCACCCCTCCACTTT. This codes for CASSEAGQISSYNSPLHF.

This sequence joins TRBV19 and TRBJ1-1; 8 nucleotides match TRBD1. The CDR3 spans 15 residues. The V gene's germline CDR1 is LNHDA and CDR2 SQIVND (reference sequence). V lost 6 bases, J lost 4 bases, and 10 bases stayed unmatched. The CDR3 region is CASSPNPDRVTEAFF. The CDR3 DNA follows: TGTGCCAGTAGCCCCAACCCGGACAGGGTCACTGAAGCTTTCTTT.

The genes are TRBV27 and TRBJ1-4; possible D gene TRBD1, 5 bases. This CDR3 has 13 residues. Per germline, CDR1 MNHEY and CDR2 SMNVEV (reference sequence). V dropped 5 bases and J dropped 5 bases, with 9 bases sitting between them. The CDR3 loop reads CASSVRQNEKLFF. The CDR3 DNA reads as TGTGCCAGCAGTGTCCGACAGAATGAAAAACTGTTTTTT. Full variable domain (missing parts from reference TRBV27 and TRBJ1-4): EAQVTQNPRYLITVTGKKLTVTCSQNMNHEYMSWYRQDPGLGLRQIYYSMNVEVTDKGDVPEGYKVSRKEKRNFPLILESPSPNQTSLYFCASSVRQNEKLFFGSGTQLSVL.

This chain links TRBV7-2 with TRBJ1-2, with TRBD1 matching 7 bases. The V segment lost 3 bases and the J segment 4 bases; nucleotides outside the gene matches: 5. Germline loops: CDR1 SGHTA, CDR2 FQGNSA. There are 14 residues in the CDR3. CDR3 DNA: TGTGCCAGCAGCTTTCAGGGGGTTTCCTATGGCTACACCTTC. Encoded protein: CASSFQGVSYGYTF.